This section outlines one TCR beta chain sequence together with its context. Its specificity is unknown. While unrecorded immune exposures were likely, the donors were nominally healthy when sampled. This sample was included in a study of cytomegalovirus exposure and HLA in healthy donors. Study-level results: A classifier reportedly called cytomegalovirus status with high sensitivity and specificity. Later on, a genetic analysis was performed. It linked a missense variant in DCLRE1C with V- and J-gene trimming of TCR beta. The study flagged around 160 TCR beta chains as cytomegalovirus-associated.

Trimming took 8 bases from V and 3 from J, leaving 11 bases between them. CDR1 SNHLY and CDR2 FYNNEI come from the germline V gene. The CDR3 covers 12 residues. The PCR contained 60 Vbeta and 13 Jbeta primers. TCRdb's copy holds only in-frame clones and misses some; the assay was immunoSEQ multiplex PCR. The data hold about 83,000 clones, with about four fifths observed a single time. The J gene is TRBJ2-7, the V gene TRBV2; a weak D match, TRBD1 (7 bases). This TCR was recovered from a woman between 25 and 40 years old in good health and CMV-seronegative. Sequencing was performed on PBMCs. CDR3 DNA: TGTGCCAGCGACCAGGGGGGCTACGAGCAGTACTTC. This translates into CASDQGGYEQYF.